This T cell receptor (beta chain) was sequenced during a study of T cells in Graves' hyperthyroidism and ophthalmopathy. Study background: Peripheral blood was secured at the point of initial diagnosis, before any treatment.

Points on this clonotype: The antigen is unknown.

This CDR3 spans 11 amino acids. Germline CDR1 and CDR2: LNHNV and YYDKDF (reference sequence). Trimming removed 1 base from V and 9 bases from J, with 4 bases in between. Reasons for excluding patients were uncontrolled infection, other autoimmune disease, pregnancy or lactation. Amplified TCR beta CDR3 regions came from RNA transcripts. HTBI primers were the set used in a first-round RT-PCR of the TCR CDR3. TCRdb reanalysed the multiplex PCR reads using MiXCR and keeps one entry per CDR3 protein. The data show roughly 280,000 distinct CDR3 sequences, approximately 15% seen once. Study results and limitations: Onset of ophthalmopathy came a median roughly 6.5 months after the model predicted it. Separation of ophthalmopathy from stable hyperthyroidism was achieved by a 13 V-J model.

The chain joins TRBV15 to TRBJ2-1; D remains unclear. The TCR originated in an older woman with Graves' ophthalmopathy. Sequenced sample: blood. This chain's CDR3 is CATSRVGEQFF. CDR3 coding DNA: TGTGCCACCAGCAGAGTCGGTGAGCAGTTCTTC.